Listed below are T cell receptor beta chains from one sample, sequenced in a study of blood T cell repertoires in COVID-19. Clones were read by immunoSEQ multiplex PCR, and TCRdb kept only the in-frame ones, dropping some. The table lists about 75,000 clones, roughly 87% of them singletons. Material for sequencing was peripheral blood. Source of these receptors: a woman between 45 and 65 years old with acute or convalescent COVID-19. CDR3s include the opening cysteine and the closing phenylalanine or tryptophan. The order of the fields is J gene, V gene, clone size, D gene, CDR3 protein, CDR3 DNA. D genes are given only for firm matches. Size is stated for part of the rows, as once, few or many counts, or as a class when the clone is expanded.

>TRBJ2-3|TRBV18|NA|NA
CASSPSGTQVTDTQYF
TGTGCCAGCTCACCATCTGGGACTCAAGTCACAGATACGCAGTATTTT
>TRBJ1-3|TRBV7-2|NA|NA
CASSSLRSNTIYF
TGTGCCAGCAGTTCCCTGAGGTCAAACACCATATATTTT
>TRBJ2-7|TRBV12-1|NA|NA
CASSFRDRPYEQYF
TGTGCCAGCAGCTTCCGGGACAGACCCTACGAGCAGTACTTC
>TRBJ2-2|TRBV18|NA|TRBD2
CASSLTSGESTGELFF
TGTGCCAGCTCACTAACTAGCGGGGAGTCCACCGGGGAGCTGTTTTTT
>TRBJ1-1|TRBV5-1|NA|NA
CASRELQGWTEAFF
TGCGCCAGCAGGGAACTACAGGGATGGACTGAAGCTTTCTTT
>TRBJ1-5|TRBV7-8|NA|NA
CASSDPGVRDQPQHF
TGTGCCAGCAGCGATCCCGGGGTGAGGGATCAGCCCCAGCATTTT
>TRBJ2-1|TRBV5-1|once|TRBD1
CASSLVAGGWNEQFF
TGCGCCAGCAGCTTGGTGGCAGGGGGCTGGAATGAGCAGTTCTTC
>TRBJ2-5|TRBV6-5|once|TRBD2
CAESSGAGDQETQYF
TGTGCCGAAAGCTCCGGGGCGGGGGACCAAGAGACCCAGTACTTC
>TRBJ2-2|TRBV6-6|NA|TRBD1
CASRDRFRETGELFF
TGTGCCAGCAGGGACAGGTTCCGAGAAACCGGGGAGCTGTTTTTT
>TRBJ1-5|TRBV12-3/TRBV12-4|NA|TRBD1
CASSRQGGQPQHF
TGTGCCAGCAGTCGACAGGGGGGTCAGCCCCAGCATTTT
>TRBJ2-7|TRBV29-1|NA|NA
CSVRGSYEQYF
TGCAGCGTTCGCGGGTCCTACGAGCAGTACTTC
>TRBJ2-2|TRBV18|NA|TRBD2
CASSPPGLANTGELFF
TGTGCCAGCTCACCACCGGGACTAGCGAACACCGGGGAGCTGTTTTTT
>TRBJ1-5|TRBV19|NA|NA
CASTSGLNQPQHF
TGTGCCAGTACTTCAGGTTTGAATCAGCCCCAGCATTTT
>TRBJ2-1|TRBV6-5|NA|TRBD2
CASSIAGGPDNEQFF
TGTGCCAGCAGTATAGCGGGAGGGCCGGATAATGAGCAGTTCTTC
>TRBJ1-2|TRBV5-1|NA|NA
CASSPENYGYTF
TGCGCCAGCAGCCCTGAGAACTATGGCTACACCTTC
>TRBJ2-5|TRBV7-7|NA|NA
CASSLYSGSQETQYF
TGTGCTAGCAGCTTGTACAGCGGGTCCCAAGAGACCCAGTACTTC
>TRBJ1-5|TRBV7-2|once|NA
CASGFEDQPQHF
TGTGCCAGCGGTTTCGAGGATCAGCCCCAGCATTTT
>TRBJ1-2|TRBV5-4|NA|NA
CASSSGGNYGYTF
TGTGCCAGCAGTTCGGGGGGGAACTATGGCTACACCTTC
>TRBJ2-1|TRBV27|NA|TRBD1
CASSSQGSDEQFF
TGTGCCAGCAGTTCACAGGGGTCCGATGAGCAGTTCTTC
>TRBJ2-5|TRBV5-1|NA|TRBD2
CASSLASGGWQETQYF
TGCGCCAGCAGCTTGGCCAGCGGGGGGTGGCAAGAGACCCAGTACTTC
>TRBJ1-6|TRBV19|once|NA
CASSIGGIGSPLHF
TGTGCCAGTAGTATCGGGGGTATCGGCTCACCCCTCCACTTT
>TRBJ2-3|TRBV25-1|NA|NA
CASSEGGSAQYF
TGTGCCAGCAGTGAGGGGGGTAGCGCGCAGTATTTT
>TRBJ1-6|TRBV6-2/TRBV6-3|NA|NA
CASSSAGGGISPLHF
TGTGCCAGCAGTTCCGCCGGTGGGGGGATTTCACCCCTCCACTTT
>TRBJ2-7|TRBV27|once|TRBD1
CASSLRDSKFSYEQYF
TGTGCCAGCAGTTTAAGGGACAGTAAGTTTTCCTACGAGCAGTACTTC
>TRBJ2-7|TRBV11-2|once|TRBD1
CASSPIQGPYEQYF
TGTGCCAGCAGCCCGATACAGGGGCCCTACGAGCAGTACTTC
>TRBJ1-3|TRBV24-1|NA|TRBD1
CATSDAGTGTLLSGNTIYF
TGTGCCACCAGTGATGCCGGGACAGGGACTCTCCTCTCTGGAAACACCATATATTTT
>TRBJ1-4|TRBV15|NA|TRBD1
CATSQDRGREKLFF
TGTGCCACCAGCCAGGACAGGGGACGGGAAAAACTGTTTTTT
>TRBJ2-3|TRBV7-2|NA|NA
CASRLADVSTDTQYF
TGTGCCAGCAGACTGGCGGATGTAAGCACAGATACGCAGTATTTT
>TRBJ1-1|TRBV3-1/TRBV3-2|NA|TRBD1
CASSQRGQGNTEAFF
TGTGCCAGCAGCCAAAGGGGGCAGGGGAACACTGAAGCTTTCTTT
>TRBJ1-2|TRBV10-1|few|TRBD1
CASSPGQNYGYTF
TGCGCCAGCAGCCCGGGACAGAACTATGGCTACACCTTC
>TRBJ2-1|TRBV5-1|NA|TRBD2
CASSSGLAGEHNEQFF
TGCGCCAGCAGCTCCGGATTAGCGGGAGAACACAATGAGCAGTTCTTC
>TRBJ2-7|TRBV5-5|NA|NA
CASSLLTKAGEQYF
TGTGCCAGCAGCTTGCTGACCAAGGCAGGCGAGCAGTACTTC
>TRBJ2-5|TRBV18|NA|NA
CASERTGEETQYF
TGTGCCAGCGAGCGTACAGGAGAAGAGACCCAGTACTTC
>TRBJ1-2|TRBV5-1|NA|TRBD1
CASSFGDRAYGYTF
TGCGCCAGCAGCTTCGGGGACAGGGCCTATGGCTACACCTTC
>TRBJ2-1|TRBV19|few|NA
CASSYTMGGAHEQFF
TGTGCCAGTAGTTACACAATGGGGGGGGCCCATGAGCAGTTCTTC
>TRBJ1-4|TRBV12-5|NA|TRBD1
CASGLGTGGNEKLFF
TGTGCTAGTGGTTTGGGGACAGGGGGGAATGAAAAACTGTTTTTT
>TRBJ1-1|TRBV2|NA|TRBD1
CASIIGQGRNTEAFF
TGTGCCAGCATTATTGGACAGGGGAGGAACACTGAAGCTTTCTTT
>TRBJ2-6|TRBV5-4|NA|NA
CASSLVGAGANVLTF
TGTGCCAGCAGCTTGGTGGGAGCTGGGGCCAACGTCCTGACTTTC
>TRBJ1-1|TRBV3-1/TRBV3-2|NA|TRBD1
CASSPRDRGGPAFF
TGTGCCAGCAGCCCCCGGGACAGGGGAGGCCCGGCTTTCTTT
>TRBJ1-4|TRBV7-8|once|NA
CASSLAGWGANEKLFF
TGTGCCAGCAGCTTAGCCGGGTGGGGGGCTAATGAAAAACTGTTTTTT
>TRBJ2-2|TRBV3-1/TRBV3-2|NA|TRBD1
CASSSRQGPGELFF
TGTGCCAGCAGCTCTCGACAGGGTCCCGGGGAGCTGTTTTTT
>TRBJ1-2|TRBV5-4|NA|NA
CASSREHYGYTF
TGTGCCAGCAGCCGGGAGCACTATGGCTACACCTTC
>TRBJ1-1|TRBV28|NA|NA
CASSPVPGTEAFF
TGTGCCAGCAGTCCCGTCCCGGGCACTGAAGCTTTCTTT